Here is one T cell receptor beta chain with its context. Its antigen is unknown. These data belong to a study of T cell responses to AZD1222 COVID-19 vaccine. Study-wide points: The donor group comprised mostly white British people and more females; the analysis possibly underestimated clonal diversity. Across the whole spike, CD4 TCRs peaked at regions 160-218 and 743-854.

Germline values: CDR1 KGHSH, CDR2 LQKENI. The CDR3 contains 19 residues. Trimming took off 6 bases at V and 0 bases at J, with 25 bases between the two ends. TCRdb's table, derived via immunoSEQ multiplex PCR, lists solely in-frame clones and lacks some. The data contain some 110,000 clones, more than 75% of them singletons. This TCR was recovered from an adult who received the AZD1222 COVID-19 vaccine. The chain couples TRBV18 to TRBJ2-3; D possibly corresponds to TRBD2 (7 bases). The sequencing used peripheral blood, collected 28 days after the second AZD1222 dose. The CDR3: CASSLEGGATVKSTDTQYF. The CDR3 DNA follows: TGTGCCAGCTCGCTGGAGGGGGGGGCAACCGTAAAAAGCACAGATACGCAGTATTTT.